This TCR beta chain was identified during a study of blood T cell repertoires in COVID-19. About the research overall: COVID-19 samples from acute and convalescent phases originated in the United States, Italy and Spain. T cells, B-cell-depleted T cells, or PBMCs supplied cDNA or gDNA.

Original analysis: Estimated nucleated cell counts came from reference gene primer amplification. TCRdb's table, derived via immunoSEQ multiplex PCR, lists solely in-frame clones and lacks some. V and J calls and clone size come straight from that table; D and trimming were deduced from the DNA. Seen here are under 250,000 clones, approximately 90% observed once, and the top ten hold approximately 3.4%. Germline CDR1 and CDR2: SNHLY and FYNNEI. CDR3 length: 13 amino acids. V lost 4 bases and J lost 5, with 9 bases in between. Specimen: PBMCs or T cells enriched from blood (not recorded which). This TCR derives from a woman under 30 in a cohort exposed to, infected with or recovered from COVID-19 (not recorded which). The chain combines TRBV2 with TRBJ1-5; D may be TRBD1 (6 bases). The DNA of the CDR3 is TGTGCCAGCAGTGGGACAGCAGATCAGCCCCAGCATTTT. Amino acid sequence: CASSGTADQPQHF.